Each of the 21 T cell receptor beta chains below was sequenced from the same sample in a study of CD8 T cells in ankylosing spondylitis. TCRdb analysed the 5' RACE reads with MiXCR anew, one entry per CDR3 protein. The table records under 130,000 distinct CDR3 sequences, about 25% of them present only once. Material: synovial fluid, either unsorted or a sorted T cell fraction (not recorded which). The receptors come from a male donor with ankylosing spondylitis.

The rearrangement links TRBV5-1 to TRBJ1-1; D remains ambiguous. Germline V gene sequence: CDR1 SGHRS, CDR2 YFSETQ. Trimming stripped 0 bases from V and 0 bases from J, with 3 bases between. The CDR3 runs 13 residues. This CDR3 reads CASSLALNTEAFF. The CDR3, as DNA: TGCGCCAGCAGCTTGGCCTTGAACACTGAAGCTTTCTTT.

This clonotype appeared a few times. CDR3 loop: CSVGQGGGPSNYGYTF. CDR3 sequence (DNA): TGCAGCGTTGGACAGGGGGGCGGGCCATCTAACTATGGCTACACCTTC. The chain uses TRBV29-1 and TRBJ1-2; 9 bases match TRBD1. The germline CDR1 and CDR2 sequences are SQVTM and ANQGSEA. J was trimmed by 0 bases and V by 4 bases; bases with no gene match: 9. The CDR3 sequence is 16 residues long.

This chain links TRBV24-1 with TRBJ2-3; TRBD2 matches at 14 bases. This CDR3 has 17 amino acids. V gave up 2 bases and J gave up 4 bases; unmatched junction bases: 4. Germline V lookup: CDR1 KGHDR, CDR2 SFDVKD. The CDR3 nucleotides are TGTGCCACCAGTGATTCGGGACTAGCGGGAGTGGCAGATACGCAGTATTTT. Translation: CATSDSGLAGVADTQYF.

This chain connects TRBV30 to TRBJ2-1; D is unclear. The CDR3 is made up of 14 amino acids. V was cut by 0 bases and J by 8 bases, with 14 bases left in between. Germline V gene sequence: CDR1 GTSNPN, CDR2 SVGIG (reference sequence). DNA for the CDR3: TGTGCCTGGAGTGTTAAGGCAGGTCTGGATGAGCAGTTCTTC. It codes for CAWSVKAGLDEQFF.

This clonotype has just a few counts. V is TRBV15 and J is TRBJ2-5; D gene ambiguous. The CDR3 has 14 residues. V gave up 1 base and J gave up 4 bases, with 10 bases separating them. The germline CDR1 and CDR2 sequences are LNHNV and YYDKDF (reference sequence). Here the CDR3 reads CATSRAPPGETQYF. In nucleotides, the CDR3 is TGTGCCACCAGCAGAGCCCCCCCAGGAGAGACCCAGTACTTC.

In its sample, this clonotype was seen many times. V is TRBV9 and J is TRBJ1-2, with TRBD1 matching 8 bases. The V gene's germline CDR1 is SGDLS and CDR2 YYNGEE. CDR3 length: 16 amino acids. V shed 4 bases and J 4 bases; nucleotides not matched to a gene: 12. CDR3 sequence (DNA): TGTGCCAGCAGCTTTACACATGGACAGGGCACCTATGGCTACACCTTC. Protein product: CASSFTHGQGTYGYTF.

Ten or more counts support this clonotype. The rearrangement uses TRBV12-3 or TRBV12-4 and TRBJ1-4, with 7 positions matching TRBD1. CDR3 length: 13 residues. V lost 5 bases and J lost 7; bases outside the gene matches: 4. The CDR3 region has the DNA TGTGCCAGCAGTCTCCGGGACAGTGAAAAACTGTTTTTT. Its translation is CASSLRDSEKLFF.

The chain is built from TRBV7-9 and TRBJ1-5, with D unclear. Trimming stripped 2 bases from V and 7 bases from J, with 6 bases between. The CDR3 has 12 amino acids. Per the germline V gene, CDR1 is SEHNR and CDR2 is FQNEAQ (reference sequence). CDR3 nucleotide sequence: TGTGCCAGCAGCTTAAACCAGCAGCCCCAGCATTTT. Amino acids: CASSLNQQPQHF.

There are a few counts of this clonotype. The genes are TRBV5-1 and TRBJ1-2, with a tentative D call TRBD1 (5 bases). This CDR3 spans 16 amino acids. Trimming took off 7 bases at V and 4 bases at J, with 23 bases between the two ends. CDR1 is SGHRS and CDR2 is YFSETQ in the germline V gene. The chain's CDR3 is CASGWGWQILGYGYTF. Written as DNA, the CDR3 is TGCGCCAGCGGATGGGGGTGGCAGATCCTCGGCTATGGCTACACCTTC.

This clonotype was counted only a few times. The chain uses TRBV6-2 or TRBV6-3 and TRBJ1-1, with unresolved D. V lost 6 bases and J lost 12, with 14 bases in between. The CDR3 loop spans 11 amino acids. Looked up from germline, CDR1 is MNHEY and CDR2 is SVGEGT. This CDR3 reads CASRTIDGTFF. The CDR3 DNA sequence: TGTGCCAGCAGGACGATCGACGGAACTTTCTTT.

The chain couples TRBV11-3 to TRBJ1-6; D is possibly TRBD1 (5 bases). The germline gives CDR1 SGHNT, CDR2 YENEEA. V lost 5 bases, J lost 10 bases, and 18 bases lay in between. CDR3 length equals 15 residues. The CDR3 sequence: CASSRGTSSESPLHF. The CDR3 coding sequence is TGTGCCAGCAGCCGGGGGACCTCCTCTGAGTCACCCCTCCACTTT.

This clonotype was seen many times. The CDR3, as DNA: TGTGCCATCAGTGACGGGACAGACAATTCACCCCTCCACTTT. It translates to CAISDGTDNSPLHF. The rearrangement joins TRBV10-3 to TRBJ1-6; 7 nucleotides align to TRBD1. Germline V lookup: CDR1 ENHRY, CDR2 SYGVKD. Losses at the gene ends were 3 bases for V and 7 bases for J; bases not matched to a gene: 3. The CDR3 is 14 residues long.

The rearrangement joins TRBV28 to TRBJ2-1, with TRBD1 as a possible D gene (6 bases). The CDR3 spans 11 residues. CDR1 and CDR2 from the germline V gene are MDHEN and SYDVKM. V lost 6 bases, J lost 15 bases, and 15 bases lay in between. CDR3 region: CASRDRGKLFF. CDR3 DNA sequence: TGTGCCAGCAGGGACAGAGGCAAGCTGTTCTTC. The complete variable domain, with remaining parts taken from reference TRBV28 and TRBJ2-1, reads DVKVTQSSRYLVKRTGEKVFLECVQDMDHENMFWYRQDPGLGLRLIYFSYDVKMKEKGDIPEGYSVSREKKERFSLILESASTNQTSMYLCASRDRGKLFFGPGTRLTVL.

This chain joins TRBV20-1 and TRBJ1-1; the match to TRBD1 covers 9 bases. This CDR3 is 15 amino acids long. Per the germline V gene, CDR1 is DFQATT and CDR2 is SNEGSKA (reference sequence). Unmatched junction bases numbered 10, after V lost 4 bases and J lost 4 bases. This chain's CDR3 is CSAIPRDREITEAFF. The DNA for the CDR3 is TGCAGTGCTATCCCCCGGGACAGGGAGATCACTGAAGCTTTCTTT.

This clonotype occurred many times. The chain joins TRBV7-9 to TRBJ1-1; 8 nucleotides align to TRBD1. The CDR3 extends over 14 amino acids. V shed 2 bases and J 4 bases; nucleotides not matched to a gene: 3. From germline, CDR1 is SEHNR and CDR2 FQNEAQ (reference sequence). CDR3 residues: CASSLRDRGTEAFF. CDR3 bases: TGTGCCAGCAGCTTAAGAGACAGGGGCACTGAAGCTTTCTTT.

In this sample, this clonotype turned up a few times. The genes are TRBV25-1 and TRBJ2-2; D remains unclear. Germline values: CDR1 MGHDK, CDR2 SYGVNS. V was cut by 2 bases and J by 2 bases, with 6 bases left in between. The CDR3 covers 14 residues. CDR3 amino acids: CASSETANTGELFF. CDR3 sequence (DNA): TGTGCCAGCAGTGAAACAGCCAACACCGGGGAGCTGTTTTTT.

This clonotype was seen many times. This chain joins TRBV7-9 and TRBJ2-1; D uncertain. CDR1 SEHNR and CDR2 FQNEAQ come from the germline V gene (reference sequence). This CDR3 spans 12 amino acids. V lost 1 base, J lost 5 bases, and 3 bases lay in between. The CDR3 DNA reads TGTGCCAGCAGCTTAGTCAACAATGAGCAGTTCTTC. Its protein product is CASSLVNNEQFF.

This CDR3 reads CATSRDYGFGPKNEAFF. CDR3 DNA: TGTGCCACCAGCAGAGATTACGGGTTTGGGCCGAAAAATGAAGCTTTCTTT. V gene TRBV15 combines with J gene TRBJ1-1; D uncertain. Germline V gene sequence: CDR1 LNHNV, CDR2 YYDKDF (reference sequence). The V end lost 0 bases, the J end lost 7 bases, and 21 bases lay between the germline ends. The CDR3 loop spans 17 amino acids.

J is TRBJ2-7 and V is TRBV5-1; 9 bases agree with TRBD2. The CDR3 spans 15 residues. Germline CDR1 reads SGHRS; CDR2 reads YFSETQ. V dropped 5 bases and J dropped 0; count of bases not matched to a gene: 6. The CDR3 sequence: CASSGASGISYEQYF. Here the CDR3 DNA reads TGCGCCAGCAGTGGGGCTAGCGGGATCTCCTACGAGCAGTACTTC.

This clonotype was recorded a few times. J is TRBJ2-3 and V is TRBV29-1, with 16 bases fitting TRBD2. The CDR3 spans 19 residues. V shed 4 bases, J shed 3 bases, and the junction held 13 bases outside the gene matches. Per germline, CDR1 SQVTM and CDR2 ANQGSEA. Here the CDR3 reads CSVGGGTSGRAVLTDTQYF. CDR3 DNA: TGCAGCGTTGGGGGGGGGACTAGCGGGAGGGCCGTCTTGACAGATACGCAGTATTTT.

The table lists this clonotype with a few counts. This chain uses TRBV18 with TRBJ1-2, with D perhaps TRBD1 (6 bases). Germline CDR1 reads KGHSH; CDR2 reads LQKENI. CDR3 length: 14 residues. V was clipped by 6 bases and J by 4 bases, with 15 bases between them. In nucleotides, the CDR3 is TGTGCCAGCTCTATTCGACAGGAAGGCTATGGCTACACCTTC. Translation: CASSIRQEGYGYTF. The whole variable domain, filled in from reference TRBV18 and TRBJ1-2, reads NAGVMQNPRHLVRRRGQEARLRCSPMKGHSHVYWYRQLPEEGLKFMVYLQKENIIDESGMPKERFSAEFPKEGPSILRIQQVVRGDSAAYFCASSIRQEGYGYTFGSGTRLTVV.